The clone carrying this T cell receptor (beta chain) is labeled as medium-sized. This record comes from a study of T cells after yellow fever vaccination. TCRdb independently ran MiXCR on the 5' RACE reads; one entry per CDR3 protein. The sample consists of tens of thousands of distinct CDR3 sequences, approximately 7.5% of them appearing once. This TCR was sampled from a man between 25 and 39 years old who received the YFV17D yellow fever vaccine. The specimen comprised CD8+ T cells sorted from PBMCs, sampled on the day of the yellow fever booster vaccination.

This CDR3 reads CASSLTSGSSYEQYF. DNA for the CDR3: TGTGCCAGCAGCTTAACTAGCGGGAGTTCCTACGAGCAGTACTTC. V usage is TRBV27 and J usage is TRBJ2-7; 11 nucleotides match TRBD2. Germline V lookup: CDR1 MNHEY, CDR2 SMNVEV (reference sequence). V was clipped by 6 bases and J by 1 base; unmatched bases: 5. The CDR3 runs to 15 residues.